The sequence of this T cell receptor (beta chain) was determined in a study of post-analysis software for immune sequencing data. For the study at large: The cohort encompassed relapsing-remitting, secondary progressive and progressive-relapsing multiple sclerosis disease courses.

CDR1 and CDR2 from the germline V gene are SGHRS and YFSETQ. The CDR3 contains 16 residues. V was trimmed by 2 bases and J by 0 bases, leaving 14 bases between them. General study points: Significantly lower normalized Chao1 diversity was seen in multiple sclerosis patients than in controls. Compared with controls, patients had more of five or six TRBV segments, including TRBV5-6, TRBV5-1 and TRBV20-1.

TCR beta cDNA libraries had unique molecular identifiers. TCRdb passed the PCR reads through MiXCR, listing each CDR3 protein once. The profile shows about 540,000 distinct CDR3 sequences, around a third of them singletons. As for this clonotype: Its target is unknown.

The chain couples TRBV5-1 to TRBJ1-1, with D hard to call. Sequenced: blood. This sequence was found in a girl aged 2-17 years with multiple sclerosis. CDR3: CASSLGPSPMNTEAFF. The CDR3, as DNA: TGCGCCAGCAGCTTAGGACCTAGTCCCATGAACACTGAAGCTTTCTTT.